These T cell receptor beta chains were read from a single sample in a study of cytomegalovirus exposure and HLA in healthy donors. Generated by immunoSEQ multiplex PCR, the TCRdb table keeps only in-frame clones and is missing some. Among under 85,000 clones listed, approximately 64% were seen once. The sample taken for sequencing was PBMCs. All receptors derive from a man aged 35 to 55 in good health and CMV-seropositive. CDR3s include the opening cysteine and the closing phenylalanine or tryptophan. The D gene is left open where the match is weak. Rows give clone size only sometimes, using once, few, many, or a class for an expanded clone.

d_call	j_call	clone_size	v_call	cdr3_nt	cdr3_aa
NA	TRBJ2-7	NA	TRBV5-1	TGCGCCAGCGGCAGGACAGTTGACTACGAGCAGTACTTC	CASGRTVDYEQYF
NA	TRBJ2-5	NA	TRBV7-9	TGTGCCAGCAGCTTAGTATTGGGACACGAGACCCAGTACTTC	CASSLVLGHETQYF
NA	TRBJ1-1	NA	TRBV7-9	TGTGCCAGCAGCTCAGGGCGTTCGGGCACTGAAGCTTTCTTT	CASSSGRSGTEAFF
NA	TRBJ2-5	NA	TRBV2	TGTGCCAGCAGCTACCAAGAGCCCCAGTACTTC	CASSYQEPQYF
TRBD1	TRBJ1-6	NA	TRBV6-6	TGTGCCAGCAGTTCCCCGGGACAGGGGTCACCCCTCCACTTT	CASSSPGQGSPLHF
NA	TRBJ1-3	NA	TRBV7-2	TGTGCCAGCAGCTTAGTGGCCGGGGTTGGGGAAAACACCATATATTTT	CASSLVAGVGENTIYF
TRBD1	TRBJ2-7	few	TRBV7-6	TGTGCCAGCAGCCCTAGTACGAGACAGGGGGCATACGAGCAGTACTTC	CASSPSTRQGAYEQYF
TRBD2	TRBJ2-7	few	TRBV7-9	TGTGCCAGCAGCTCGTCAGGGGGCTGGACTAGCGGGATTCACGAGCAGTACTTC	CASSSSGGWTSGIHEQYF
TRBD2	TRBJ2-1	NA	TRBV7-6	TGTGCCAGCAGCGAGACTAGCGGAGCTGCGGATGAGCAGTTCTTC	CASSETSGAADEQFF
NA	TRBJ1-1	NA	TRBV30	TGTGCCTGGAAGCTCTCGAGAACTGAAGCTTTCTTT	CAWKLSRTEAFF
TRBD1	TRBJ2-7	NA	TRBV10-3	TGTGCCATCAGTGACCGCCGGGACAGGGGTTACGAGCAGTACTTC	CAISDRRDRGYEQYF
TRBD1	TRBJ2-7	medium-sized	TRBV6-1	TGTGCCAGCACCCTGGACAGGGCCTACTACGAGCAGTACTTC	CASTLDRAYYEQYF
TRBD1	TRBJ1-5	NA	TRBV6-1	TGTGCCAGCAGTGAGAGTCAGGGGGGTAATCAGCCCCAGCATTTT	CASSESQGGNQPQHF
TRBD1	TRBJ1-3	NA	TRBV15	TGTGCCACCAGCAGAGAACAGGGGGCTACAGGAAACACCATATATTTT	CATSREQGATGNTIYF
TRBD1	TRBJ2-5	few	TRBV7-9	TGTGCCAGCAGCTTAACCCGGACAGGCTTTGGTGAGACCCAGTACTTC	CASSLTRTGFGETQYF
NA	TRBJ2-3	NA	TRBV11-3	TGTGCCAGCAGCTTGGATGGGGCGGGGGATACGCAGTATTTT	CASSLDGAGDTQYF
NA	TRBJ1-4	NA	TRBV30	TGTGCCTGGAGTGCCCAGGGGAATAATGAAAAACTGTTTTTT	CAWSAQGNNEKLFF
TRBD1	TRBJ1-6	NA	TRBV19	TGTGCCAGTAGTATAAACAGGGGAGATAATTCACCCCTCCACTTT	CASSINRGDNSPLHF
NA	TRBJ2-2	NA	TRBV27	TGTGCCAGCAGGCGGGACGACCTGGGTTTCACCGGGGAGCTGTTTTTT	CASRRDDLGFTGELFF
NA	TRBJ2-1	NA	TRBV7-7	TGTGCTAGCAGCTTAGGCAGGGGCCTCTACAATGAGCAGTTCTTC	CASSLGRGLYNEQFF
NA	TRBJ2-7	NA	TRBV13	TGTGCCAGCAGCTTGTCTCGACACTACGAGCAGTACTTC	CASSLSRHYEQYF
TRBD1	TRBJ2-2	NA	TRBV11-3	TGTGCCAGCAGCCGCAGGGGGCGAGGGACCGGGGAGCTGTTTTTT	CASSRRGRGTGELFF
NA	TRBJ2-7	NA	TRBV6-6	TGTGCCAGCAGCCGGGTGTACGAGCAGTACTTC	CASSRVYEQYF
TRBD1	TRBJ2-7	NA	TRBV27	TGTGCCAGCAGGGACAGGACCAACTACGAGCAGTACTTC	CASRDRTNYEQYF
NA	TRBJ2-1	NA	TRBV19	TGTGCCAGTAGTATATTCGGTAGAAGGGACAAGGAGCAGTTCTTC	CASSIFGRRDKEQFF
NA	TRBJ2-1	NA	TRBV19	TGTGCCAGTAGTATAGCGGTAGCCCTGTATGAGCAGTTCTTC	CASSIAVALYEQFF
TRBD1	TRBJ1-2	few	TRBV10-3	TGTGCCATCAACCAGGGGGGAGCTAACTATGGCTACACCTTC	CAINQGGANYGYTF
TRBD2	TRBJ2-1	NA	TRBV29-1	TGCAGCGTTGAAAGACTAGCGGGGGGGCTTGGTGAGCAGTTCTTC	CSVERLAGGLGEQFF
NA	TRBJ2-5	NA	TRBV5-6	TGTGCCAGCACCAAAATCGATAGAGGGACCCAGTACTTC	CASTKIDRGTQYF
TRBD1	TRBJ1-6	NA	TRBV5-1	TGCGCCAGCAGCTTGGGACAGGGAAGTTCACCCCTCCACTTT	CASSLGQGSSPLHF
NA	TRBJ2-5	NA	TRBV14	TGTGCCAGCAGCACCAAATCGACATACCAAGAGACCCAGTACTTC	CASSTKSTYQETQYF
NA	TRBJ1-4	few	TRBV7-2	TGTGCCAGCAGCTTCGGAGGAACTAATGAAAAACTGTTTTTT	CASSFGGTNEKLFF
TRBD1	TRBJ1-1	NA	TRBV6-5	TGTGCCGCACACTCCAGGGGGGACACTGAAGCTTTCTTT	CAAHSRGDTEAFF
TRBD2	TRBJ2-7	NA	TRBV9	TGTGCCAGCAGCGCGGGGACTAGAGCCTACGAGCAGTACTTC	CASSAGTRAYEQYF
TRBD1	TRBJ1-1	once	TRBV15	TGTGCCACCAGCAGTCTACAGGGGGATTTAGCTTTCTTT	CATSSLQGDLAFF
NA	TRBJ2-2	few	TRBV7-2	TGTGCCAGCAGCTTATTGAGGCGGGAGAACACCGGGGAGCTGTTTTTT	CASSLLRRENTGELFF
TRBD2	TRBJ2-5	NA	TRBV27	TGTGCCAGCAGTCCCGAGCGGGGGCAGGCCCAGTACTTC	CASSPERGQAQYF
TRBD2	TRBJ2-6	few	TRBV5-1	TGCGCCAGCAGGGGTAGCGGGGGGCACCTCTCTGGGGCCAACGTCCTGACTTTC	CASRGSGGHLSGANVLTF
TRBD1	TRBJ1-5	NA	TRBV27	TGTGCCAGCAGTTTACAAACAGGGGGGAATCAGCCCCAGCATTTT	CASSLQTGGNQPQHF
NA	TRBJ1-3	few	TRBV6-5	TGTGCCATCCAATCTGGAAACACCATATATTTT	CAIQSGNTIYF